This T cell receptor (beta chain) was sequenced during a study of blood T cell repertoires in COVID-19. The assay was immunoSEQ multiplex PCR, and TCRdb's table has in-frame clones only and misses some. The sample shows 200,000 or so clones, around 86% of them seen only once. Germline V gene lookup returns CDR1 SGHVS and CDR2 FNYEAQ. The CDR3 is 18 amino acids. The J segment lost 2 bases and the V segment lost 3 bases, leaving 10 bases of the junction unmatched. The sample comprised PBMCs or T cells enriched from blood (not recorded which). V usage is TRBV7-6 and J usage is TRBJ2-6; 7 positions match TRBD1. The receptor comes from a middle-aged woman with acute COVID-19. The CDR3 DNA reads as TGTGCCAGCAGCTTCCCGACAGGGAAAATAGCTGGGGCCAACGTCCTGACTTTC. As protein: CASSFPTGKIAGANVLTF.